The next 22 T cell receptor beta chains were all read from a single sample in a study of graft-versus-host responses after intestinal transplantation. Profiling relied on immunoSEQ multiplex PCR, and the TCRdb table lists in-frame clones only, not all of them. The sample includes 37,000 or so clones, around 90% of them seen just once. Source: PBMCs, taken 300 to 330 days after intestinal transplant. These receptors all stem from a human patient who received an intestinal transplant, so some T cells may come from the graft donor.

The V call is TRBV29-1, the J call TRBJ1-3; 7 bases fit TRBD1. The V gene's germline CDR1 is SQVTM and CDR2 ANQGSEA. With V trimmed by 5 bases and J by 4 bases, 8 bases remained unmatched. The CDR3 extends over 14 amino acids. Here the CDR3 DNA reads TGCAGCGTTTCCCCCGGGACAGCGGGAAACACCATATATTTT. Translating it yields CSVSPGTAGNTIYF.

The rearrangement links TRBV27 to TRBJ1-2, with D possibly matching TRBD1 (5 bases). Trimming stripped 2 bases from V and 2 bases from J, with 9 bases between. The CDR3 runs 14 residues. CDR1 is MNHEY and CDR2 is SMNVEV in the germline V gene (reference sequence). CDR3 DNA: TGTGCCAGCAGTTTACTCGCAGGGAACTATGGCTACACCTTC. Translating gives CASSLLAGNYGYTF.

This clone was counted a single time. This chain uses TRBV7-3 with TRBJ1-1, with D perhaps matching TRBD1 (6 bases). The ends were cut back, 5 bases at V and 0 bases at J, with 16 bases in the middle. The CDR3 consists of 16 residues. Germline V gives CDR1 SGHTA, CDR2 FQGTGA. CDR3 amino acids: CASSPTTGTMNTEAFF. DNA for the CDR3: TGTGCCAGCAGCCCAACTACAGGGACAATGAACACTGAAGCTTTCTTT.

The genes are TRBV6-6 and TRBJ2-7; TRBD2 might be the D (6 bases). Trimming took 5 bases from V and 0 from J, leaving 14 bases between them. The length of the CDR3 is 15 residues. Germline lookup yields CDR1 MNHNY and CDR2 SVGAGI (reference sequence). The CDR3 sequence: CASSPGRGFSYEQYF. The CDR3 DNA is TGTGCCAGCAGTCCAGGGCGGGGATTCTCCTACGAGCAGTACTTC.

V gene TRBV7-2 combines with J gene TRBJ2-1, with 8 positions matching TRBD2. CDR3 size: 14 residues. With 5 bases clipped from V and 7 bases from J, the junction kept 7 bases outside the gene matches. CDR1 is SGHTA, CDR2 FQGNSA, per germline. The CDR3 here is CASSPGLVRNEQFF. The CDR3 coding sequence is TGTGCCAGCAGCCCGGGACTAGTTAGGAATGAGCAGTTCTTC.

The V and J genes are TRBV6-5 and TRBJ2-7, with D maybe TRBD2 (5 bases). Trimming took off 4 bases at V and 0 bases at J, with 13 bases between the two ends. Germline V lookup: CDR1 MNHEY, CDR2 SVGAGI. This CDR3 spans 15 amino acids. The CDR3 nucleotides are TGTGCCAGCAGTTCCCCGACGGGGAGCTCCTACGAGCAGTACTTC. Protein: CASSSPTGSSYEQYF.

This chain uses TRBV11-3 with TRBJ1-1; D is unclear. CDR1 and CDR2 from the germline V gene are SGHNT and YENEEA. This CDR3 region has 13 residues. V shed 1 base and J shed 9 bases, with 12 bases lying between them. The CDR3 is CASSLGQSSKAFF. CDR3 nucleotides: TGTGCCAGCAGCTTAGGGCAGAGTTCTAAAGCTTTCTTT.

In the case of this clone: A junction end diverges from the germline sequence, so it may reflect a read error. This CDR3 is also generated by other DNA sequences in the sample. V gene TRBV6-6 combines with J gene TRBJ2-7, with 10 bases matching TRBD2. Germline CDR1 is MNHNY and CDR2 is SVGAGI (reference sequence). The CDR3 sequence is 16 residues long. The CDR3, as DNA: TGTGCCAGCAGTTATACTCTAGCGGGAGTTGGGGACGAGCAATACTTC. It encodes CASSYTLAGVGDEQYF.

The chain couples TRBV6-5 to TRBJ2-7, with D possibly matching TRBD1 (5 bases). The germline gives CDR1 MNHEY, CDR2 SVGAGI. V dropped 6 bases and J dropped 4 bases, with 10 bases sitting between them. The CDR3 spans 12 residues. CDR3 protein: CASRTATYEQYF. CDR3 coding DNA: TGTGCCAGCAGGACAGCAACTTACGAGCAGTACTTC.

This clone was picked up a small number of times. This chain joins TRBV19 and TRBJ1-3; perhaps TRBD1 as D (6 bases). The CDR3 consists of 14 residues. Germline loops: CDR1 LNHDA, CDR2 SQIVND (reference sequence). The V and J ends lost 10 bases and 0 bases respectively, with 13 bases between them. The chain's CDR3 is CATQGDISGNTIYF. The CDR3 DNA reads as TGTGCCACCCAAGGGGACATCTCTGGAAACACCATATATTTT.

The chain carries TRBV14 and TRBJ2-3; D gene uncertain. The ends were cut back, 6 bases at V and 1 base at J, with 8 bases in the middle. The CDR3 is 13 residues long. The germline V gene encodes CDR1 SGHDN and CDR2 FVKESK. CDR3: CASREIRTDTQYF. The CDR3 DNA is TGTGCCAGCAGAGAAATTCGCACAGATACGCAGTATTTT. Full variable domain (outside the CDR3, taken from reference TRBV14 and TRBJ2-3): EAGVTQFPSHSVIEKGQTVTLRCDPISGHDNLYWYRRVMGKEIKFLLHFVKESKQDESGMPNNRFLAERTGGTYSTLKVQPAELEDSGVYFCASREIRTDTQYFGPGTRLTVL.

This rearrangement joins TRBV13 to TRBJ2-3; D call uncertain. V was cut by 1 base and J by 2 bases, with 4 bases left in between. Germline loops: CDR1 PRHDT, CDR2 FYEKMQ (reference sequence). This CDR3 is built from 13 residues. For the CDR3, the DNA is TGTGCCAGCAGCTTAGAGACCACAGATACGCAGTATTTT. Its translation: CASSLETTDTQYF.

V gene TRBV9 combines with J gene TRBJ1-1; no firm D call. The germline V and J ends were trimmed by 3 bases and 1 base, with 10 bases remaining between them. The CDR3 is made up of 14 amino acids. Germline V CDR1 and CDR2: SGDLS, YYNGEE. CDR3 protein: CASSATLANTEAFF. The CDR3 coding sequence is TGTGCCAGCAGCGCAACACTGGCGAACACTGAAGCTTTCTTT.

V and J are TRBV6-1 and TRBJ2-5; possibly TRBD1 or TRBD2 for D (6 bases each). Between the trimmed V and J ends, which lost 8 bases and 3 bases, there was a span of 19 bases. From germline, CDR1 is MNHNS and CDR2 SASEGT. This CDR3 comprises 15 residues. The CDR3 region has the DNA TGTGCCAGCGAGTGGAGACCGGGGGCAGAAGAGACCCAGTACTTC. This translates into CASEWRPGAEETQYF.

CDR3 sequence (DNA): TGTGCCAGCAGCTTGGGGGTAGGAAAGACCCAGTACTTC. Protein sequence: CASSLGVGKTQYF. The chain joins TRBV5-6 to TRBJ2-5; no firm D call. Germline V CDR1 and CDR2: SGHDT, YYEEEE. Trimming cost V 0 bases and J 6 bases, with 9 bases left between them. CDR3 length equals 13 residues.

The chain joins TRBV28 to TRBJ2-7; 9 bases fit TRBD2. J gave up 4 bases and V 3 bases, and 7 bases lay outside the gene matches. This CDR3 region has 15 residues. Germline CDR1 MDHEN, CDR2 SYDVKM. DNA for the CDR3: TGTGCCAGCAGTTTGGGGCGGGAGGGGGCTTACGAGCAGTACTTC. It translates to CASSLGREGAYEQYF.

In its sample, this clone was seen once. V is TRBV11-3 and J is TRBJ2-3; 7 bases map to TRBD2. The length of the CDR3 is 14 residues. Germline V CDR1 and CDR2: SGHNT, YENEEA. V lost 2 bases to trimming and J lost 3 bases; unmatched junction nucleotides: 2. The DNA of the CDR3 is TGTGCCAGCAGCTTAACGGGAGGAACAGATACGCAGTATTTT. Translated: CASSLTGGTDTQYF.

The chain recombines TRBV15 with TRBJ1-5; D not certain. Germline loops: CDR1 LNHNV, CDR2 YYDKDF (reference sequence). The CDR3 is made up of 15 amino acids. The V end lost 1 base, the J end lost 0 bases, and 7 bases lay between the germline ends. CDR3 DNA sequence: TGTGCCACCAGCAGAGGGCAGGATAGCAATCAGCCCCAGCATTTT. Its translation: CATSRGQDSNQPQHF. The entire variable domain, with the rest obtained from reference TRBV15 and TRBJ1-5, is as follows: DAMVIQNPRYQVTQFGKPVTLSCSQTLNHNVMYWYQQKSSQAPKLLFHYYDKDFNNEADTPDNFQSRRPNTSFCFLDIRSPGLGDTAMYLCATSRGQDSNQPQHFGDGTRLSIL.

This clone showed up just once. The rearrangement uses TRBV6-1 and TRBJ1-1; D is possibly TRBD1 (5 bases). The CDR3 runs 12 residues. Germline V gene sequence: CDR1 MNHNS, CDR2 SASEGT. The V gene lost 5 bases and the J gene lost 1 base, with 5 bases spanning the gap. CDR3 sequence (DNA): TGTGCCAGCAGTACAGGGAACACTGAAGCTTTCTTT. It codes for CASSTGNTEAFF.

CDR3 DNA sequence: TGTGCCAGCAGTTACTCGAGGGGGGAGAACACTGAAGCTTTCTTT. It is translated as CASSYSRGENTEAFF. This chain uses TRBV6-5 with TRBJ1-1, with D perhaps matching TRBD1 (6 bases). Trimming removed 0 bases from V and 1 base from J, with 9 bases in between. The CDR3 is 15 residues long. The germline CDR1 and CDR2 sequences are MNHEY and SVGAGI.

This chain joins TRBV5-8 and TRBJ2-3, with D unclear. The CDR3 contains 11 residues. Germline V CDR1 and CDR2: SGHTS, YDEGEE. Trimming cost V 4 bases and J 5 bases, with 5 bases left between them. The CDR3 reads CASSRLDTQYF. In nucleotides, the CDR3 is TGTGCCAGCAGCCGCCTAGATACGCAGTATTTT.

Here the CDR3 DNA reads TGTGCCAGCAGCTTAATGAGGGGGCTAGGAGTTATGGCTTTCTTT. Its protein is CASSLMRGLGVMAFF. V and J are TRBV11-2 and TRBJ1-1; 7 bases are shared with TRBD1. The junction had 14 bases not matched to a gene; V was cut back by 2 bases and J by 11 bases. The CDR3 is made up of 15 amino acids. In germline, CDR1 is SGHAT, CDR2 FQNNGV.